These 12 T cell receptor beta chains were all obtained from the same sample, sequenced in a study of T cell changes during pregnancy in multiple sclerosis. This table comes from immunoSEQ multiplex PCR, and its TCRdb copy is limited to in-frame clones, with some not included. The sample has approximately 49,000 clones, roughly 85% seen once; the top ten hold 1% to 1.5%. The sequenced sample was CD4+ T cells from peripheral blood mononuclear cells, obtained in the second trimester of pregnancy. Source of these receptors: a female donor with multiple sclerosis, enrolled in a pregnancy study.

The chain combines TRBV29-1 with TRBJ2-1, with TRBD1 identical over 8 bases. V shed 6 bases, J shed 9 bases, and the junction held 7 bases outside the gene matches. The CDR3 sequence is 12 residues long. CDR1 is SQVTM and CDR2 is ANQGSEA in the germline V gene. CDR3 coding DNA: TGCAGCGTCAAGACAGGGGAGACTGAGCAGTTCTTC. This translates into CSVKTGETEQFF.

The chain is built from TRBV9 and TRBJ2-3; TRBD2 matches at 7 bases. V shed 0 bases and J 3 bases; nucleotides not matched to a gene: 4. Per germline, CDR1 SGDLS and CDR2 YYNGEE. This CDR3 is built from 15 residues. CDR3 bases: TGTGCCAGCAGCGTAGCGGGAGGTCTTACAGATACGCAGTATTTT. Its protein is CASSVAGGLTDTQYF.

The chain links TRBV7-2 to TRBJ1-1; 8 bases are shared with TRBD1. V lost 1 base and J lost 10; bases outside the gene matches: 11. The CDR3 consists of 15 residues. Looked up from germline, CDR1 is SGHTA and CDR2 is FQGNSA. CDR3 in DNA: TGTGCCAGCAGCTTAGGCAGGGGGCTCGGGCTTACAGCTTTCTTT. This translates into CASSLGRGLGLTAFF. Full variable domain (outside the CDR3, taken from reference TRBV7-2 and TRBJ1-1): GAGVSQSPSNKVTEKGKDVELRCDPISGHTALYWYRQSLGQGLEFLIYFQGNSAPDKSGLPSDRFSAERTGGSVSTLTIQRTQQEDSAVYLCASSLGRGLGLTAFFGQGTRLTVV.

This chain uses TRBV5-1 with TRBJ2-2; 13 nucleotides match TRBD2. CDR1 SGHRS and CDR2 YFSETQ come from the germline V gene. V was clipped by 0 bases and J by 6 bases; unmatched bases: 11. This CDR3 comprises 19 residues. The CDR3 region is CASSLEVRTSGRFAGELFF. In nucleotides, the CDR3 is TGCGCCAGCAGCTTGGAGGTGAGGACTAGCGGGAGATTCGCCGGGGAGCTGTTTTTT.

The chain employs TRBV14 and TRBJ2-1, with a possible D match to TRBD2 (6 bases). V dropped 0 bases and J dropped 14 bases, with 14 bases sitting between them. This CDR3 region has 13 residues. Germline CDR1 reads SGHDN; CDR2 reads FVKESK. The chain's CDR3 is CASSQDRGIRKFF. The CDR3 nucleotides read TGTGCCAGCAGCCAAGATCGCGGGATTCGTAAGTTCTTC. Drawing the rest from reference TRBV14 and TRBJ2-1, the complete variable domain is EAGVTQFPSHSVIEKGQTVTLRCDPISGHDNLYWYRRVMGKEIKFLLHFVKESKQDESGMPNNRFLAERTGGTYSTLKVQPAELEDSGVYFCASSQDRGIRKFFGPGTRLTVL.

This chain links TRBV2 with TRBJ2-3; 7 nucleotides line up with TRBD1. Germline V gene data show CDR1 as SNHLY and CDR2 as FYNNEI. The V gene end was trimmed by 10 bases and the J gene end by 5 bases; junction bases not matched to a gene: 15. The CDR3 sequence is 15 residues long. The CDR3 sequence: CATLLKGQVLDTQYF. CDR3 DNA: TGTGCCACCCTGCTGAAAGGACAGGTTCTAGATACGCAGTATTTT. The variable domain in full, completed from reference TRBV2 and TRBJ2-3, reads EPEVTQTPSHQVTQMGQEVILRCVPISNHLYFYWYRQILGQKVEFLVSFYNNEISEKSEIFDDQFSVERPDGSNFTLKIRSTKLEDSAMYFCATLLKGQVLDTQYFGPGTRLTVL.

The V and J genes are TRBV5-4 and TRBJ2-7, with D tentatively TRBD1 (6 bases). This CDR3 is 15 amino acids long. Germline assignment: CDR1 SGHNT and CDR2 YYREEE (reference sequence). V was shortened by 0 bases and J by 3 bases, with 13 bases between the two germline ends. In nucleotides, the CDR3 is TGTGCCAGCAGCTTGGCTTTGGGACAAATCTACGAGCAGTACTTC. Translated, it gives CASSLALGQIYEQYF.

The chain links TRBV19 to TRBJ1-4; TRBD1 matches at 8 bases. The CDR3 has 16 residues. Per germline, CDR1 LNHDA and CDR2 SQIVND (reference sequence). Germline trimming cut 6 bases from V and 2 bases from J; bases unmatched to any gene: 8. In DNA, the CDR3 is TGTGCCAGTAGGGAAACCACAGGGGGGACTAATGAAAAACTGTTTTTT. Amino acid sequence: CASRETTGGTNEKLFF.

The chain employs TRBV6-1 and TRBJ1-4; D gene uncertain. The V end lost 2 bases, the J end lost 6 bases, and 13 bases lay between the germline ends. The length of the CDR3 is 15 residues. The germline CDR1 and CDR2 sequences are MNHNS and SASEGT. The CDR3 DNA sequence: TGTGCCAGCAGTGAATGGGCCAAGTGGGATGAAAAACTGTTTTTT. This translates into CASSEWAKWDEKLFF.

This rearrangement joins TRBV6-6 to TRBJ2-3; TRBD2 matches 9 bases. This CDR3 contains 16 residues. Germline CDR1 and CDR2: MNHNY and SVGAGI (reference sequence). V gave up 3 bases and J gave up 4 bases; unmatched junction bases: 8. The CDR3 coding sequence is TGTGCCAGCAGTTATCAAGCGGGAGGAGCGCCAGATACGCAGTATTTT. Translation: CASSYQAGGAPDTQYF.

The chain carries TRBV7-2 and TRBJ2-7; 7 nucleotides align to TRBD1. This CDR3 is built from 15 residues. Unmatched junction bases numbered 4, after V lost 0 bases and J lost 2 bases. CDR1 is SGHTA, CDR2 FQGNSA, per germline. The CDR3 here is CASSLAGQGAYEQYF. For the CDR3, the DNA is TGTGCCAGCAGCTTAGCGGGCCAGGGGGCCTACGAGCAGTACTTC.

This clone appeared once. The rearrangement uses TRBV7-9 and TRBJ2-7, with 8 bases aligning to TRBD1. This CDR3 has 16 residues. Germline CDR1 is SEHNR and CDR2 is FQNEAQ (reference sequence). The V gene end was trimmed by 5 bases and the J gene end by 3 bases; junction bases not matched to a gene: 12. The CDR3 coding sequence is TGTGCCAGCAGCCGACAGGGGACGAATTTTGTCTACGAGCAGTACTTC. Its translation is CASSRQGTNFVYEQYF.